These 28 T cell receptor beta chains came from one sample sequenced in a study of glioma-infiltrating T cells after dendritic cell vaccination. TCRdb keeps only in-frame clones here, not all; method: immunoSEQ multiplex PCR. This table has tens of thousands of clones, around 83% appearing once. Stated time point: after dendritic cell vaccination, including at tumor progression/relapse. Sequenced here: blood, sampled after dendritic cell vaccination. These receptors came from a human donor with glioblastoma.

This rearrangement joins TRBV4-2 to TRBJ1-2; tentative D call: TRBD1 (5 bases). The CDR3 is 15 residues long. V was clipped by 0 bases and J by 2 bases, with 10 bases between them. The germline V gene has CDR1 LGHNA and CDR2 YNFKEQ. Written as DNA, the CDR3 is TGTGCCAGCAGCCAAGATTGGCAGGGCAACTATGGCTACACCTTC. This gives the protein CASSQDWQGNYGYTF.

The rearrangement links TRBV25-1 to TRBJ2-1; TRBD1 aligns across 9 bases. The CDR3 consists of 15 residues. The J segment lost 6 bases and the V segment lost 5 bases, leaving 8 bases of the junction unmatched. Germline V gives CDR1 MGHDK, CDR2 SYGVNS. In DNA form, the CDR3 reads TGTGCCAGCAGTAGAGGGTTGGACAGGGGCAATGAGCAGTTCTTC. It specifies CASSRGLDRGNEQFF.

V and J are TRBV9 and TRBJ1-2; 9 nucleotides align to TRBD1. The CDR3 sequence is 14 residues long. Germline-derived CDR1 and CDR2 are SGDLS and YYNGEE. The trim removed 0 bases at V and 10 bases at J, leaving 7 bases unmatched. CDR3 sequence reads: CASSVEGTGKIYTF. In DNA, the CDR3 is TGTGCCAGCAGCGTAGAGGGGACAGGGAAAATCTACACCTTC.

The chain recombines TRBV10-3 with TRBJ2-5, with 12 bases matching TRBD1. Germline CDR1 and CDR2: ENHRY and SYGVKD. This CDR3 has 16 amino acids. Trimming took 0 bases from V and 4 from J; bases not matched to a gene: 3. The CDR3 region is CAISESGTGGAETQYF. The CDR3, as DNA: TGTGCCATCAGTGAGTCGGGGACAGGGGGCGCAGAGACCCAGTACTTC.

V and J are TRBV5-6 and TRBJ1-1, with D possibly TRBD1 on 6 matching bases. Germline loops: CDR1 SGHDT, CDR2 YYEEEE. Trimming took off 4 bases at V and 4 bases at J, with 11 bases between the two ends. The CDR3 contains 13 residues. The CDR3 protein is CASSLGQTTEAFF. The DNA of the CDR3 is TGTGCCAGCAGCCTCGGACAGACCACTGAAGCTTTCTTT.

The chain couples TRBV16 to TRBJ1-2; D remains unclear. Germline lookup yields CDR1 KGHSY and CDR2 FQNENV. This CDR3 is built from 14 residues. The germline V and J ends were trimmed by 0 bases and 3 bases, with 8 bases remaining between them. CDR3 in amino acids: CASSQSPLDYGYTF. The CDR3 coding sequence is TGTGCCAGCAGCCAATCTCCCCTAGACTATGGCTACACCTTC.

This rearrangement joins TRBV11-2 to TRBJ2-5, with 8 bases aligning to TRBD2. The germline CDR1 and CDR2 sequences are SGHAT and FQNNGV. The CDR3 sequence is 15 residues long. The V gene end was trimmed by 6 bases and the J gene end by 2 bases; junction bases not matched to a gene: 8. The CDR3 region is CASSISGDSQETQYF. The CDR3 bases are TGTGCCAGCAGTATTAGCGGGGACTCACAAGAGACCCAGTACTTC.

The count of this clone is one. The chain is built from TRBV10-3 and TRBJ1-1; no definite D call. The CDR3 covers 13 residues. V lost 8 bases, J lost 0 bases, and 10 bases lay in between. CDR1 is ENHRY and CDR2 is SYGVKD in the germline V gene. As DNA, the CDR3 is TGTGCCATCGGCGCCGGGTTGAACACTGAAGCTTTCTTT. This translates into CAIGAGLNTEAFF.

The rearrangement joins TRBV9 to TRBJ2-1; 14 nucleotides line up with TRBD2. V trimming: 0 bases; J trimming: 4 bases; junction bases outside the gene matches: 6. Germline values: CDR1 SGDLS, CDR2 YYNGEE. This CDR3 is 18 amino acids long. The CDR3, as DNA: TGTGCCAGCAGCGTAGCTGGGACTAGCGGGGGCTATTACAATGAGCAGTTCTTC. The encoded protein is CASSVAGTSGGYYNEQFF.

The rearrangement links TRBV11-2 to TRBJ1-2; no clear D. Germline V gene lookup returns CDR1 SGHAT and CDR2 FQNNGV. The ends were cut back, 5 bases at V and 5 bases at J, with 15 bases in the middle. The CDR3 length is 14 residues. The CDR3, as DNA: TGTGCCAGCAGCCATGGAGGCCAACAATATGGCTACACCTTC. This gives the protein CASSHGGQQYGYTF.

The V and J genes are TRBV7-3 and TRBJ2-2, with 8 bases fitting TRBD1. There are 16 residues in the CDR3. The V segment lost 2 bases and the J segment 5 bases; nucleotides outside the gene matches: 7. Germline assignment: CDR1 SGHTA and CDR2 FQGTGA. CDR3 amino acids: CASSLAPDRATGELFF. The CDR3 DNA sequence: TGTGCCAGCAGCTTAGCTCCGGACAGGGCTACCGGGGAGCTGTTTTTT.

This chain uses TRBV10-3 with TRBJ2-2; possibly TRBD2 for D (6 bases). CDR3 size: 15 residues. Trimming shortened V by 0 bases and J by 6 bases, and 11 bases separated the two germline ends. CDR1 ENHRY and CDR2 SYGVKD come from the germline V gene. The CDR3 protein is CAISESGGEAGELFF. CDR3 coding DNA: TGTGCCATCAGTGAGTCGGGCGGGGAGGCCGGGGAGCTGTTTTTT.

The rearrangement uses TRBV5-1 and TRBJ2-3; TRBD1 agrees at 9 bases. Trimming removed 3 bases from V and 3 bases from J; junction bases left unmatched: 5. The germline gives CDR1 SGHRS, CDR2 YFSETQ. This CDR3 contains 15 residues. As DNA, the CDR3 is TGCGCCAGCAGCTCCACAGGGGGCGCGACAGATACGCAGTATTTT. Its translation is CASSSTGGATDTQYF.

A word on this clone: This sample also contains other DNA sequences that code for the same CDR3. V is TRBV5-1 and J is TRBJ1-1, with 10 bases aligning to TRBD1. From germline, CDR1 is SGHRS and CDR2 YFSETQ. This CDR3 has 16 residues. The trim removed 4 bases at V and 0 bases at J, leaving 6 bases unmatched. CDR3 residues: CASSIGTGVMNTEAFF. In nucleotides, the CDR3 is TGCGCCAGCAGCATAGGGACAGGGGTTATGAACACTGAAGCTTTCTTT.

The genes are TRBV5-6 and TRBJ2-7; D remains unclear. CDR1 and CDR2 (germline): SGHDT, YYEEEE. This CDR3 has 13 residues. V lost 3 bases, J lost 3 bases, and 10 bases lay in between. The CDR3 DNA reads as TGTGCCAGCAGCTATCTAAACAGCTACGAGCAGTACTTC. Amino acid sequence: CASSYLNSYEQYF.

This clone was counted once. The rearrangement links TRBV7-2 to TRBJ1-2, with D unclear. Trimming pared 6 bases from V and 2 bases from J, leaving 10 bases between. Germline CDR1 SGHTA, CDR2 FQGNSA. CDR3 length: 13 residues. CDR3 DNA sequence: TGTGCCAGCAGAGGAGGAGGGAACTATGGCTACACCTTC. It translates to CASRGGGNYGYTF.

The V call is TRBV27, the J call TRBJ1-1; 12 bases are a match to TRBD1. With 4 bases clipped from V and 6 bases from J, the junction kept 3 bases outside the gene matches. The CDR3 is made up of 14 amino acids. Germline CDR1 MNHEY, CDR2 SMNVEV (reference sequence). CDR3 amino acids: CASSSGTGGAEAFF. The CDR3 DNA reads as TGTGCCAGCAGTTCCGGGACAGGGGGCGCTGAAGCTTTCTTT.

The CDR3 bases are TGTGCCAGCAACTCCGGCGAGCAGTACTTC. Protein sequence: CASNSGEQYF. The V gene is TRBV6-1, the J gene TRBJ2-7, with D unresolved. Germline CDR1 and CDR2: MNHNS and SASEGT. V was pared by 7 bases and J by 6 bases, with 7 bases between. This CDR3 comprises 10 residues.

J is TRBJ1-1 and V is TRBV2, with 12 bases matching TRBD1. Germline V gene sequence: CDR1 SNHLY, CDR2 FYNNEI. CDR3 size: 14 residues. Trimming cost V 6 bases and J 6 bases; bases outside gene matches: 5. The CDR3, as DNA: TGTGCCAGCAGCACGGGACAGGGGGCGGCTGAAGCTTTCTTT. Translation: CASSTGQGAAEAFF.

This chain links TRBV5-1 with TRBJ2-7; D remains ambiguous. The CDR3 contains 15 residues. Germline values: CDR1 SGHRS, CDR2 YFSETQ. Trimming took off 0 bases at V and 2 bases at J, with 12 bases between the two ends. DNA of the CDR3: TGCGCCAGCAGCTTGGGCCGTGCCAGAACCTACGAGCAGTACTTC. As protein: CASSLGRARTYEQYF.

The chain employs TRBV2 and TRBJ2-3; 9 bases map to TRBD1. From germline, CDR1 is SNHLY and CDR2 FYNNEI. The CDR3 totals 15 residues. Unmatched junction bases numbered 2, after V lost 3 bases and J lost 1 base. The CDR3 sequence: CASSDRDRGTDTQYF. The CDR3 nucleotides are TGTGCCAGCAGTGACCGGGACAGGGGCACAGATACGCAGTATTTT.

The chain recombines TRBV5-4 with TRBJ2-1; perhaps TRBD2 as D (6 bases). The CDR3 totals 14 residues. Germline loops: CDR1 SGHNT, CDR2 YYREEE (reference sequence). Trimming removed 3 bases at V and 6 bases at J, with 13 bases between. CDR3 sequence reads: CASSSLTAGNEQFF. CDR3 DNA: TGTGCCAGCAGCTCACTGACAGCGGGCAATGAGCAGTTCTTC.

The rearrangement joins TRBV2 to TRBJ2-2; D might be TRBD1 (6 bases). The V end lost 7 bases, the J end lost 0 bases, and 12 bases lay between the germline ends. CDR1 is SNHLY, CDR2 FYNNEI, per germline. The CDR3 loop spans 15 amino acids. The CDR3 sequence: CASKLQGTNTGELFF. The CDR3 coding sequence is TGTGCCAGCAAATTACAGGGTACGAACACCGGGGAGCTGTTTTTT.

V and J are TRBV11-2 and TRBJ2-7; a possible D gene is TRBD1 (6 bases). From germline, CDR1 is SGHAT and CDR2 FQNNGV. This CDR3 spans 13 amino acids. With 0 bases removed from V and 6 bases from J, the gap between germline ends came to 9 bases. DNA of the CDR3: TGTGCCAGCAGCTTAGATCAGGGGAGCGAGCAGTACTTC. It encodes CASSLDQGSEQYF. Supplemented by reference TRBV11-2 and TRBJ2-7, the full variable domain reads EAGVAQSPRYKIIEKRQSVAFWCNPISGHATLYWYQQILGQGPKLLIQFQNNGVVDDSQLPKDRFSAERLKGVDSTLKIQPAKLEDSAVYLCASSLDQGSEQYFGPGTRLTVT.

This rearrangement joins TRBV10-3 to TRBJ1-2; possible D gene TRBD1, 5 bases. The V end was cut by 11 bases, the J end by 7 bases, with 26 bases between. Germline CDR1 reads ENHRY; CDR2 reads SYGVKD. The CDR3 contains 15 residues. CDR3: CAYEQAGHPGGGYTF. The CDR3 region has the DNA TGTGCCTATGAACAGGCAGGCCACCCAGGCGGTGGCTACACCTTC.

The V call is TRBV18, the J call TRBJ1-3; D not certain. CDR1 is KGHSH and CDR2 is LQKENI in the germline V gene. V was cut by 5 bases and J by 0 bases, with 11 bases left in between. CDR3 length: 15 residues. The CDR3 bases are TGTGCCAGCTCAAGAGACCGGGGCTCTGGAAACACCATATATTTT. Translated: CASSRDRGSGNTIYF. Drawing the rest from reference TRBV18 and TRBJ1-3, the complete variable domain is NAGVMQNPRHLVRRRGQEARLRCSPMKGHSHVYWYRQLPEEGLKFMVYLQKENIIDESGMPKERFSAEFPKEGPSILRIQQVVRGDSAAYFCASSRDRGSGNTIYFGEGSWLTVV.

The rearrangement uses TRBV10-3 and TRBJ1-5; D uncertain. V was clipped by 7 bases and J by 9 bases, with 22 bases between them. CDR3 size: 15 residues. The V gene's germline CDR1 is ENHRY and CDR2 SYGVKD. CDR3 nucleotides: TGTGCCATCAATGACCTCGGGGTGGATTATGGGCCCCAGCATTTT. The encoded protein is CAINDLGVDYGPQHF.

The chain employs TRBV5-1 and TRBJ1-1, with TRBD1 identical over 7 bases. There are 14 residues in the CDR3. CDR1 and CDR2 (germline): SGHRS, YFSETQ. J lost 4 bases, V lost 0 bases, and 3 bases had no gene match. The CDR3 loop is CASSLEGGVTEAFF. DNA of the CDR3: TGCGCCAGCAGCTTGGAAGGGGGCGTCACTGAAGCTTTCTTT. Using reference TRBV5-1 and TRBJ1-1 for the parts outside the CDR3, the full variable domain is KAGVTQTPRYLIKTRGQQVTLSCSPISGHRSVSWYQQTPGQGLQFLFEYFSETQRNKGNFPGRFSGRQFSNSRSEMNVSTLELGDSALYLCASSLEGGVTEAFFGQGTRLTVV.